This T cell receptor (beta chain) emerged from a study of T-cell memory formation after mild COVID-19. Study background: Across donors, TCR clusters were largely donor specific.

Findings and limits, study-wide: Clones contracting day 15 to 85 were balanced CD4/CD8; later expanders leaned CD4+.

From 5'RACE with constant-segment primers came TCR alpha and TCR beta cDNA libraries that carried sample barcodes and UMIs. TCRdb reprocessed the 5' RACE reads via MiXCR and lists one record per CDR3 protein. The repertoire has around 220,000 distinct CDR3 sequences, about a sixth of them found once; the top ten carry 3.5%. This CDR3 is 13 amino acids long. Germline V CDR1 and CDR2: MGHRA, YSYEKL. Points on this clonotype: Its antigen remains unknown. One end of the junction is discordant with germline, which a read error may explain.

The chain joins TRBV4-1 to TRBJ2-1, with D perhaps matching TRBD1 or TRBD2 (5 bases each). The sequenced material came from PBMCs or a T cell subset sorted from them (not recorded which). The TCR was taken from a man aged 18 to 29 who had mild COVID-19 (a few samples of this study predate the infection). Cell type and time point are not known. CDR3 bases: TGCGCCAGCAGCCAAGCCTTGGGGACCCCTATGGTCTTC. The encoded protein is CASSQALGTPMVF.